These 20 T cell receptor beta chains share one sample of origin, sequenced in a study of T cell repertoires in cytomegalovirus infection. TCRdb called the reads again in MiXCR, with one record for every CDR3 protein. Of over 150,000 distinct CDR3 sequences in the sample, roughly an eighth are singletons; the top ten hold more than 20%. The sample consisted of PBMCs. Every receptor here comes from a human donor in good health (CMV status not recorded). Some clones in this sample may be carry-over from other donors' samples.

This clonotype occurred many times. The gene calls are TRBV28 and TRBJ2-1; unclear D gene. The V gene lost 2 bases and the J gene lost 6 bases, with 17 bases spanning the gap. Germline V gene sequence: CDR1 MDHEN, CDR2 SYDVKM. This CDR3 has 16 amino acids. DNA of the CDR3: TGTGCCAGCAGTTTAAATCCGGCCCAAATAGGCAATGAGCAGTTCTTC. Its protein product is CASSLNPAQIGNEQFF.

This clonotype was seen ten or more times. V gene TRBV6-1 combines with J gene TRBJ1-5; D remains unclear. CDR1 is MNHNS and CDR2 is SASEGT in the germline V gene. The CDR3 extends over 15 amino acids. Between the trimmed V and J ends, which lost 4 bases and 3 bases, there was a span of 13 bases. CDR3 loop: CASSGWFKPNQPQHF. CDR3 DNA sequence: TGTGCCAGCAGTGGGTGGTTCAAACCCAATCAGCCCCAGCATTTT.

The chain employs TRBV7-2 and TRBJ1-3; D ambiguous. The CDR3 totals 16 residues. V was pared by 5 bases and J by 0 bases, with 14 bases between. The germline V gene encodes CDR1 SGHTA and CDR2 FQGNSA. The CDR3 protein is CASSTKGGSSGNTIYF. The CDR3 DNA reads as TGTGCCAGCAGCACCAAGGGAGGGAGCTCTGGAAACACCATATATTTT.

This clonotype appeared many times. This rearrangement joins TRBV2 to TRBJ2-3, with 9 bases fitting TRBD1. The CDR3 runs to 17 residues. The V gene end was trimmed by 8 bases and the J gene end by 0 bases; junction bases not matched to a gene: 12. Germline-derived CDR1 and CDR2 are SNHLY and FYNNEI. The CDR3 here is CASQVGIGTGSTDTQYF. The CDR3 DNA follows: TGTGCCAGCCAGGTCGGGATTGGGACAGGGAGCACAGATACGCAGTATTTT.

The chain joins TRBV20-1 to TRBJ1-1, with TRBD1 matching over 8 bases. This CDR3 comprises 14 residues. Germline V gives CDR1 DFQATT, CDR2 SNEGSKA (reference sequence). V lost 3 bases, J lost 5 bases, and 8 bases stayed unmatched. This CDR3 reads CSASSGQGRTEAFF. In nucleotides, the CDR3 is TGCAGTGCTAGCTCTGGACAGGGACGGACTGAAGCTTTCTTT.

This sequence joins TRBV27 and TRBJ1-4, with unresolved D. This CDR3 region has 13 residues. The germline gives CDR1 MNHEY, CDR2 SMNVEV (reference sequence). Trimming took 1 base from V and 8 from J, leaving 8 bases between them. CDR3 DNA sequence: TGTGCCAGCAGTTTATGGCCCGGCGAAAAACTGTTTTTT. It translates to CASSLWPGEKLFF.

This clonotype has more than one count but fewer than ten. The gene calls are TRBV14 and TRBJ1-1; unclear D gene. The CDR3 contains 15 residues. Trimming cost V 0 bases and J 0 bases, with 8 bases left between them. Germline V gene data show CDR1 as SGHDN and CDR2 as FVKESK. The CDR3 DNA reads TGTGCCAGCAGCCAAGATCTGAACATGAACACTGAAGCTTTCTTT. This sequence encodes CASSQDLNMNTEAFF. Together with reference TRBV14 and TRBJ1-1, the CDR3 gives the full variable domain: EAGVTQFPSHSVIEKGQTVTLRCDPISGHDNLYWYRRVMGKEIKFLLHFVKESKQDESGMPNNRFLAERTGGTYSTLKVQPAELEDSGVYFCASSQDLNMNTEAFFGQGTRLTVV.

Comments on this clonotype: One junction end does not reproduce the germline sequence, and a read error may be involved. The V gene is TRBV19, the J gene TRBJ2-1; the match to TRBD2 covers 11 bases. Germline CDR1 LNHDA, CDR2 SQIVND (reference sequence). CDR3 size: 13 residues. CDR3 amino acids: CASRASGRNGQFF. The CDR3 DNA is TGTGCCAGTAGGGCTAGCGGGAGGAATGGGCAGTTCTTC.

This clonotype has at least ten counts. The CDR3 bases are TGTGCCAGCAGCCCCGGGGGAGCGGGGAGGAATGAGCAGTTCTTC. Its protein is CASSPGGAGRNEQFF. The chain links TRBV7-9 to TRBJ2-1, with 7 positions matching TRBD2. Germline-derived CDR1 and CDR2 are SEHNR and FQNEAQ (reference sequence). CDR3 length: 15 residues. V lost 5 bases to trimming and J lost 7 bases; unmatched junction nucleotides: 11.

This chain joins TRBV6-8 and TRBJ1-3; D unresolved. The V gene lost 2 bases and the J gene lost 4 bases, with 9 bases spanning the gap. Germline loops: CDR1 MNHGY, CDR2 SAAAGT. The CDR3 covers 14 residues. CDR3 residues: CASSYGSLGNTIYF. In DNA form, the CDR3 reads TGTGCCAGCAGTTACGGCAGTCTCGGAAACACCATATATTTT.

This clonotype has more than one count but fewer than ten. The chain links TRBV2 to TRBJ2-3; D is perhaps TRBD2 (6 bases). This CDR3 region has 12 residues. Between the trimmed V and J ends, which lost 6 bases and 11 bases, there was a span of 15 bases. The germline V gene encodes CDR1 SNHLY and CDR2 FYNNEI. CDR3 DNA: TGTGCCAGCAGAGGAGGTCTAGCGCAGCAGTATTTT. Encoded protein: CASRGGLAQQYF.

This chain uses TRBV14 with TRBJ2-5; 12 bases line up with TRBD2. This CDR3 is 16 amino acids long. Germline V gene data show CDR1 as SGHDN and CDR2 as FVKESK. Trimming took 4 bases from V and 5 from J; bases not matched to a gene: 8. The CDR3 region is CASSRRLAGVPETQYF. CDR3 bases: TGTGCCAGCAGCCGGAGACTAGCGGGAGTTCCCGAGACCCAGTACTTC.

This clonotype was recorded a few times. V usage is TRBV5-1 and J usage is TRBJ2-1; a possible D gene is TRBD1 (6 bases). Deletions cut 1 base from V and 5 bases from J, with 10 bases between. This CDR3 has 14 amino acids. Germline CDR1 reads SGHRS; CDR2 reads YFSETQ. The CDR3 region has the DNA TGCGCCAGCAGCTTGTATGGGGACAACAATGAGCAGTTCTTC. The encoded protein is CASSLYGDNNEQFF.

This clonotype was observed many times. This rearrangement joins TRBV7-2 to TRBJ2-2; D gene unclear. CDR3 length: 11 residues. Germline values: CDR1 SGHTA, CDR2 FQGNSA. The ends were cut back, 7 bases at V and 3 bases at J, with 3 bases in the middle. CDR3 amino acids: CASIHTGELFF. The CDR3 DNA sequence: TGTGCCAGCATCCACACCGGGGAGCTGTTTTTT.

There are many counts of this clonotype. The rearrangement links TRBV7-6 to TRBJ1-2; tentatively, D is TRBD1 (5 bases). Trimming took off 3 bases at V and 2 bases at J, with 10 bases between the two ends. The CDR3 runs 14 residues. Germline V CDR1 and CDR2: SGHVS, FNYEAQ. CDR3 coding DNA: TGTGCCAGCAGCTTTGGTCAGGGAAACTATGGCTACACCTTC. Its translation is CASSFGQGNYGYTF.

This clonotype has only a few counts. This chain uses TRBV20-1 with TRBJ2-3, with D unclear. The CDR3 has 12 amino acids. The germline V gene encodes CDR1 DFQATT and CDR2 SNEGSKA (reference sequence). V gave up 2 bases and J gave up 4 bases, with 7 bases separating them. Here the CDR3 reads CSARIQADTQYF. CDR3 nucleotide sequence: TGCAGTGCTAGAATCCAGGCAGATACGCAGTATTTT.

Ten or more counts support this clonotype. The V gene is TRBV6-8, the J gene TRBJ1-6, with TRBD1 matching over 8 bases. Germline V gives CDR1 MNHGY, CDR2 SAAAGT. V shed 3 bases and J 7 bases; nucleotides not matched to a gene: 8. This CDR3 has 16 residues. This CDR3 reads CASSYLQGAENSPLHF. DNA for the CDR3: TGTGCCAGCAGTTATCTCCAGGGGGCGGAAAATTCACCCCTCCACTTT.

In its sample, this clonotype was seen a few times. This chain links TRBV10-3 with TRBJ2-1; 7 bases are a match to TRBD1. Germline values: CDR1 ENHRY, CDR2 SYGVKD. This CDR3 is built from 14 residues. With 4 bases clipped from V and 6 bases from J, the junction kept 6 bases outside the gene matches. The chain's CDR3 is CAISVPGQFNEQFF. In DNA form, the CDR3 reads TGTGCCATCAGTGTGCCGGGACAGTTCAATGAGCAGTTCTTC.

This clonotype was seen at least ten times. The CDR3 here is CATKNSGQSYEQYF. The CDR3 DNA is TGTGCCACCAAGAATTCGGGGCAGTCCTACGAGCAGTACTTC. The chain joins TRBV7-2 to TRBJ2-7; D possibly uses TRBD1 or TRBD2 (5 bases each). Germline CDR1 SGHTA, CDR2 FQGNSA. Trimming shortened V by 10 bases and J by 1 base, and 17 bases separated the two germline ends. The CDR3 has 14 residues.

This clonotype was detected a few times. V is TRBV29-1 and J is TRBJ1-2; D uncertain. Deletions cut 6 bases from V and 4 bases from J, with 12 bases between. Germline V gives CDR1 SQVTM, CDR2 ANQGSEA. The CDR3 spans 12 residues. DNA for the CDR3: TGCAGCGTACGGGAGCGACTCTATGGCTACACCTTC. It yields the protein CSVRERLYGYTF.